The source of this T cell receptor (beta chain) is a study of T cells after yellow fever vaccination. This clonotype has ten or more counts. In TCRdb, the 5' RACE reads were re-called with MiXCR into one record per CDR3 protein. Altogether around 250,000 distinct CDR3 sequences are present, about 5.2% being singletons, with the ten largest covering about 3.5%. The material was CD4+ T cells sorted from PBMCs, obtained on the day of the yellow fever booster vaccination. This TCR was recovered from a man younger than 35 who received the YFV17D yellow fever vaccine.

The CDR3 DNA reads as TGTGCCAGCAGTTACTATTCTGAAGCTTTCTTT. Amino acid sequence: CASSYYSEAFF. The rearrangement joins TRBV6-5 to TRBJ1-1; D unclear. Looked up from germline, CDR1 is MNHEY and CDR2 is SVGAGI. V lost 1 base, J lost 6 bases, and 3 bases lay in between. The CDR3 is made up of 11 amino acids.